Listed here is a single TCR beta chain. Its target is unknown. A CD45RA-negative memory subset and a CD45RA+ naive subset were separated from the CD4+ cells. The CDR3 covers 16 residues. V was cut by 2 bases and J by 0 bases, with 10 bases left in between. Germline V gene sequence: CDR1 SNHLY, CDR2 FYNNEI. Assay: immunoSEQ multiplex PCR; the TCRdb copy retains only in-frame clones and omits some. The sample holds around 510,000 clones, roughly 95% seen once. This sample is drawn from a study of shared clonotypes between healthy human individuals. Across the study: Per-donor plates numbered three CD4 naive, three CD4 memory, two CD8 naive and one CD8 memory.

Regarding the study as a whole: Among the subsets, naive ones generally showed larger estimated richness than memory ones.

The rearrangement joins TRBV2 to TRBJ2-2; TRBD1 is a possible D gene (6 bases). This receptor was identified in a woman aged 25 to 39 in good health. Sequences were obtained from naive CD4+ T cells sorted from blood. Indicated subset: CD45RA+ positively selected. For the CDR3, the DNA is TGTGCCAGCAGTGAACGTGGGGGCCCGAACACCGGGGAGCTGTTTTTT. The encoded protein is CASSERGGPNTGELFF.